The 24 T cell receptor beta chains presented below share a single source sample, sequenced in a study of beta chain features in type 1 diabetes. The authors reverse transcribed all of the isolated RNA, so sequencing captured expressed TCRB transcripts. Produced via immunoSEQ multiplex PCR; TCRdb's table is partial and in-frame only. The sample records under 450,000 clones, approximately 13% being singletons. The sample taken for sequencing was naive CD4+ T cells from blood. These TCRs come from a man in his thirties or forties in good health.

There are a few counts of this clone. This chain links TRBV5-1 with TRBJ2-7; D ambiguous. Trimming pared 5 bases from V and 3 bases from J, leaving 12 bases between. CDR1 and CDR2 (germline): SGHRS, YFSETQ. This CDR3 is built from 13 residues. The CDR3, as DNA: TGCGCCAGCAGATCTAACAAGGACTACGAGCAGTACTTC. Translated, it gives CASRSNKDYEQYF.

V gene TRBV11-2 combines with J gene TRBJ2-5; D remains unclear. Germline assignment: CDR1 SGHAT and CDR2 FQNNGV. V was clipped by 6 bases and J by 3 bases, with 5 bases between them. This CDR3 is 11 amino acids long. The CDR3 protein is CASSQKETQYF. Written as DNA, the CDR3 is TGTGCCAGCAGTCAAAAAGAGACCCAGTACTTC.

This rearrangement joins TRBV6-6 to TRBJ2-3; 9 bases agree with TRBD2. Germline lookup yields CDR1 MNHNY and CDR2 SVGAGI (reference sequence). Trimming took 6 bases from V and 0 from J; bases not matched to a gene: 4. This CDR3 has 15 residues. CDR3 coding DNA: TGTGCCAGCAGGACTAGCGGCACTAGCACAGATACGCAGTATTTT. Its translation is CASRTSGTSTDTQYF.

In the case of this clone: The sample carries other DNA sequences with the same CDR3. The DNA for the CDR3 is TGTGCCAGCAGCGTAGTACAGGGGGCGGGCACAGATACGCAGTATTTT. This sequence encodes CASSVVQGAGTDTQYF. The chain employs TRBV9 and TRBJ2-3; TRBD1 aligns across 9 bases. This CDR3 spans 16 amino acids. J gave up 1 base and V 0 bases, and 3 bases lay outside the gene matches. Germline V lookup: CDR1 SGDLS, CDR2 YYNGEE.

This clone turned up a few times. The rearrangement uses TRBV25-1 and TRBJ1-4; a possible D gene is TRBD1 (5 bases). V shed 3 bases and J shed 8 bases, with 13 bases lying between them. The CDR3 extends over 14 amino acids. CDR1 is MGHDK and CDR2 is SYGVNS in the germline V gene. The CDR3 is CASSDRGSWEKLFF. DNA for the CDR3: TGTGCCAGCAGTGATCGGGGGTCTTGGGAAAAACTGTTTTTT.

The chain is built from TRBV12-5 and TRBJ2-1; TRBD2 matches at 8 bases. Trimming cost V 1 base and J 4 bases; bases outside gene matches: 3. This CDR3 has 15 amino acids. The germline V gene has CDR1 LGHNT and CDR2 FRNRAP. This CDR3 reads CASGLGTSGYNEQFF. DNA of the CDR3: TGTGCTAGTGGTTTGGGTACTAGCGGATACAATGAGCAGTTCTTC.

In its sample, this clone was seen a few times. The chain couples TRBV19 to TRBJ2-1, with 9 bases matching TRBD1. J gave up 2 bases and V 1 base, and 3 bases lay outside the gene matches. The CDR3 is made up of 16 amino acids. The germline gives CDR1 LNHDA, CDR2 SQIVND (reference sequence). The CDR3 loop reads CASSIVRQGAYNEQFF. CDR3 bases: TGTGCCAGTAGTATAGTCAGACAGGGGGCCTACAATGAGCAGTTCTTC.

This sequence joins TRBV27 and TRBJ1-4, with D uncertain. The germline gives CDR1 MNHEY, CDR2 SMNVEV (reference sequence). The length of the CDR3 is 12 residues. Trimming removed 6 bases at V and 7 bases at J, with 9 bases between. CDR3 DNA sequence: TGTGCCAGCAGCATGGTGGGTGAAAAACTGTTTTTT. Protein product: CASSMVGEKLFF.

There are a few counts of this clone. V usage is TRBV4-2 and J usage is TRBJ2-6; TRBD2 aligns across 12 bases. The V gene end was trimmed by 1 base and the J gene end by 3 bases; junction bases not matched to a gene: 4. The germline gives CDR1 LGHNA, CDR2 YNFKEQ. This CDR3 has 18 residues. CDR3 amino acids: CASSQALAGGRGANVLTF. The CDR3, as DNA: TGTGCCAGCAGCCAAGCCCTAGCGGGAGGGCGTGGGGCCAACGTCCTGACTTTC.

V usage is TRBV5-1 and J usage is TRBJ2-3; D not resolved. This CDR3 has 14 residues. V shed 3 bases and J shed 5 bases, with 13 bases lying between them. The germline V gene has CDR1 SGHRS and CDR2 YFSETQ. In DNA, the CDR3 is TGCGCCAGCAGCTCCAAGACTCTTGGAGATACGCAGTATTTT. Its protein is CASSSKTLGDTQYF.

The chain joins TRBV7-2 to TRBJ2-1; D is perhaps TRBD2 (5 bases). Trimming removed 5 bases at V and 5 bases at J, with 10 bases between. This CDR3 contains 13 residues. Germline V gene lookup returns CDR1 SGHTA and CDR2 FQGNSA. Written as DNA, the CDR3 is TGTGCCAGCAGCGCGGGCATGGACAATGAGCAGTTCTTC. Its translation is CASSAGMDNEQFF.

This clone was counted a few times. The sample contains more than one DNA sequence encoding this CDR3. The chain recombines TRBV29-1 with TRBJ1-3; D ambiguous. Germline V gene sequence: CDR1 SQVTM, CDR2 ANQGSEA. Trimming removed 4 bases at V and 4 bases at J, with 8 bases between. The CDR3 consists of 12 residues. For the CDR3, the DNA is TGCAGCGTTGCAACTTCAGGAAACACCATATATTTT. Translated: CSVATSGNTIYF.

This clone was found a few times. This chain uses TRBV7-6 with TRBJ2-3, with TRBD2 identical over 8 bases. V shed 1 base and J 6 bases; nucleotides not matched to a gene: 6. There are 15 residues in the CDR3. Germline V gene data show CDR1 as SGHVS and CDR2 as FNYEAQ. CDR3: CASSLGTSSSDTQYF. In nucleotides, the CDR3 is TGTGCCAGCAGCTTAGGGACTAGCAGTTCGGATACGCAGTATTTT.

V and J are TRBV18 and TRBJ1-1, with D unresolved. Trimming left V 3 bases short and J 1 base short, with 15 bases between. CDR1 is KGHSH and CDR2 is LQKENI in the germline V gene. This CDR3 spans 16 amino acids. CDR3 sequence: CASSPSRSDGNTEAFF. CDR3 coding DNA: TGTGCCAGCTCACCGAGTAGGTCGGATGGGAACACTGAAGCTTTCTTT.

The chain uses TRBV29-1 and TRBJ2-7; D might be TRBD1 (5 bases). CDR1 and CDR2 (germline): SQVTM, ANQGSEA. Trimming stripped 4 bases from V and 6 bases from J, with 10 bases between. The CDR3 is 11 amino acids. CDR3 nucleotides: TGCAGCGTTGCAGGCAGGGCCGAGCAGTACTTC. Amino acids: CSVAGRAEQYF.

This chain uses TRBV7-6 with TRBJ2-3; no definite D call. The CDR3 has 15 amino acids. Germline loops: CDR1 SGHVS, CDR2 FNYEAQ. Trimming cost V 0 bases and J 0 bases, with 7 bases left between them. The CDR3 region has the DNA TGTGCCAGCAGCTTAGCGGGCAGCAGCACAGATACGCAGTATTTT. Residues: CASSLAGSSTDTQYF.

There are a few counts of this clone. The rearrangement joins TRBV29-1 to TRBJ1-6; D is perhaps TRBD1 (5 bases). V was cut by 8 bases and J by 7 bases, with 21 bases left in between. CDR3 length equals 15 residues. Germline loops: CDR1 SQVTM, CDR2 ANQGSEA. The DNA of the CDR3 is TGCAGCCCTAAAGGTACCGCAGGGATCAATTCACCCCTCCACTTT. It specifies CSPKGTAGINSPLHF.

This clone has only a few counts. V is TRBV7-2 and J is TRBJ1-2, with unresolved D. The ends were cut back, 5 bases at V and 7 bases at J, with 14 bases in the middle. The CDR3 is 13 residues long. Germline CDR1 reads SGHTA; CDR2 reads FQGNSA. The CDR3 nucleotides are TGTGCCAGCAGCCCTAGTTACGGCTCTGGCTACACCTTC. As protein: CASSPSYGSGYTF. Combining the CDR3 with reference TRBV7-2 and TRBJ1-2 gives the whole variable domain GAGVSQSPSNKVTEKGKDVELRCDPISGHTALYWYRQSLGQGLEFLIYFQGNSAPDKSGLPSDRFSAERTGGSVSTLTIQRTQQEDSAVYLCASSPSYGSGYTFGSGTRLTVV.

There are a few counts of this clone. The rearrangement uses TRBV7-8 and TRBJ2-7; no reliable D call. The V gene lost 5 bases and the J gene lost 3 bases, with 11 bases spanning the gap. The CDR3 extends over 13 amino acids. Germline values: CDR1 SGHVS, CDR2 FQNEAQ. The CDR3 protein is CASSPRLNYEQYV. Here the CDR3 DNA reads TGTGCCAGCAGCCCGCGGCTGAACTACGAGCAGTACGTC.

There are a few counts of this clone. The sample contains more than one DNA sequence encoding this CDR3. The V and J genes are TRBV15 and TRBJ2-3, with D possibly being TRBD1 (5 bases). Between the trimmed V and J ends, which lost 0 bases and 6 bases, there was a span of 7 bases. Germline V gene sequence: CDR1 LNHNV, CDR2 YYDKDF (reference sequence). The CDR3 length is 13 residues. The CDR3 loop reads CATSRDPGDTQYF. As DNA, the CDR3 is TGTGCCACCAGCAGAGATCCAGGGGATACGCAGTATTTT.

The chain employs TRBV29-1 and TRBJ2-3, with TRBD1 identical over 8 bases. Germline loops: CDR1 SQVTM, CDR2 ANQGSEA. V lost 6 bases to trimming and J lost 4 bases; unmatched junction nucleotides: 6. This CDR3 is built from 13 residues. The CDR3 loop reads CSVLDRAPDTQYF. In DNA, the CDR3 is TGCAGCGTCCTGGACAGGGCGCCAGATACGCAGTATTTT.

This clone has more than one count but fewer than ten. J is TRBJ1-2 and V is TRBV9; 8 nucleotides match TRBD1. From germline, CDR1 is SGDLS and CDR2 YYNGEE. This CDR3 has 12 residues. V lost 4 bases, J lost 9 bases, and 5 bases stayed unmatched. The CDR3 protein is CASSPWTGSYTF. CDR3 bases: TGTGCCAGCAGCCCCTGGACAGGGAGCTACACCTTC.

V gene TRBV5-1 combines with J gene TRBJ1-6; a possible D gene is TRBD1 (6 bases). CDR1 and CDR2 from the germline V gene are SGHRS and YFSETQ. V dropped 3 bases and J dropped 7 bases, with 17 bases sitting between them. The CDR3 length is 16 residues. The DNA of the CDR3 is TGCGCCAGCAGCTACCAACCAAGGCAGGGGAATTCACCCCTCCACTTT. Residues: CASSYQPRQGNSPLHF.

This clone was seen only a few times. At one boundary the junction diverges from the germline segment, which might be a read error. The gene calls are TRBV7-7 and TRBJ2-1; possible D gene TRBD2, 5 bases. Germline V gene lookup returns CDR1 SSHAT and CDR2 FNYEAQ (reference sequence). The CDR3 totals 14 residues. DNA for the CDR3: TGTGCTAGCAGCTTATACGGAGGACACAATGAGCAGTTCTTC. Protein: CASSLYGGHNEQFF.